Each of the 20 T cell receptor beta chains below was sequenced from the same sample in a study of molecular identifiers for immune sequencing clone quantification. TCRdb independently ran MiXCR on the PCR reads; one entry per CDR3 protein. The sample holds hundreds of thousands of distinct CDR3 sequences, roughly 27% seen once. Sequencing was carried out using naive CD8+ T cells from blood, with Jurkat cell RNA spiked in. Subset noted: FACS-sorted CD8+CD4-CCR7+CD45RA+ naive T cells. The receptors were gathered from a human donor in good health. Some libraries in this study had Jurkat cell RNA spiked in.

This clonotype has only a few counts. V and J are TRBV27 and TRBJ2-3; 9 nucleotides match TRBD1. This CDR3 contains 15 residues. Germline V CDR1 and CDR2: MNHEY, SMNVEV (reference sequence). Losses at the gene ends were 4 bases for V and 6 bases for J; bases not matched to a gene: 8. The CDR3 is CASSSLDRGVDTQYF. The CDR3 DNA sequence: TGTGCCAGCAGTTCACTGGACAGGGGAGTGGATACGCAGTATTTT.

This clonotype appeared many times. The chain carries TRBV25-1 and TRBJ1-5; a possible D gene is TRBD1 (5 bases). Trimming took off 1 base at V and 4 bases at J, with 14 bases between the two ends. The CDR3 consists of 16 residues. Germline-derived CDR1 and CDR2 are MGHDK and SYGVNS. The CDR3 is CASSECGSSGNQPQHF. Here the CDR3 DNA reads TGTGCCAGCAGTGAATGTGGCAGTTCAGGGAATCAGCCCCAGCATTTT.

The chain combines TRBV30 with TRBJ1-1; 7 bases agree with TRBD1. Germline lookup yields CDR1 GTSNPN and CDR2 SVGIG (reference sequence). CDR3 size: 14 residues. V lost 1 base and J lost 5; bases outside the gene matches: 7. This chain's CDR3 is CAWSGEGARTEAFF. The CDR3, as DNA: TGTGCCTGGAGTGGAGAGGGGGCGCGGACTGAAGCTTTCTTT.

This clonotype was found once. A much more abundant neighbour one base away suggests this may be a read error. The conserved phenylalanine or tryptophan normally closing the CDR3 is absent here, so this likely arose from a read error. V usage is TRBV4-2 and J usage is TRBJ1-3; D is undetermined. There are 15 residues in the CDR3. V lost 1 base and J 7 bases, leaving 14 bases between the germline ends. The germline V gene has CDR1 LGHNA and CDR2 YNFKEQ. CDR3 nucleotide sequence: TGTGCCAGCAGCCAAGCCCTTTCGTCGCCGAACACCATATATTCT. Encoded protein: CASSQALSSPNTIYS.

This clonotype was recorded a few times. The V gene is TRBV27, the J gene TRBJ2-7, with 7 nucleotides matching TRBD2. V shed 0 bases and J 4 bases; nucleotides not matched to a gene: 6. Germline V lookup: CDR1 MNHEY, CDR2 SMNVEV (reference sequence). This CDR3 comprises 15 residues. Written as DNA, the CDR3 is TGTGCCAGCAGTTTATCGGGGGGGAGTGGTTACGAGCAGTACTTC. This codes for CASSLSGGSGYEQYF.

This clonotype was counted many times. The V gene is TRBV19, the J gene TRBJ2-3; TRBD2 is a possible D gene (7 bases). CDR3 length equals 16 residues. Trimming left V 5 bases short and J 2 bases short, with 17 bases between. In germline, CDR1 is LNHDA, CDR2 SQIVND (reference sequence). The CDR3, as DNA: TGTGCCAGTAGTTTCGGGGGGCTTCCTGCCACAGATACGCAGTATTTT. It specifies CASSFGGLPATDTQYF.

The chain uses TRBV19 and TRBJ1-3; D possibly corresponds to TRBD1 (6 bases). The V and J ends lost 3 bases and 0 bases respectively, with 12 bases between them. Germline V gives CDR1 LNHDA, CDR2 SQIVND (reference sequence). The CDR3 covers 16 residues. In DNA form, the CDR3 reads TGTGCCAGTAGTATCGGCGGGGGCTACTCTGGAAACACCATATATTTT. Translated, it gives CASSIGGGYSGNTIYF.

The V gene is TRBV4-3, the J gene TRBJ2-6; tentatively, D is TRBD1 or TRBD2 (5 bases each). Trimming took 5 bases from V and 0 from J, leaving 11 bases between them. Looked up from germline, CDR1 is LGHNA and CDR2 is YSLEER. This CDR3 has 16 residues. The CDR3 DNA follows: TGCGCCAGCAGCGGGGGAAGGTCCTCTGGGGCCAACGTCCTGACTTTC. It is translated as CASSGGRSSGANVLTF.

This clonotype occurred a few times. The V gene is TRBV7-9, the J gene TRBJ2-7; D call uncertain. This CDR3 has 14 amino acids. V was shortened by 5 bases and J by 2 bases, with 13 bases between the two germline ends. Germline loops: CDR1 SEHNR, CDR2 FQNEAQ (reference sequence). CDR3 in DNA: TGTGCCAGCAGCCCTGAGGAAAGTCCCTACGAGCAGTACTTC. Translation gives CASSPEESPYEQYF.

Note on this clonotype: It may be a read error: a sequence one base away is much more abundant. The chain carries TRBV12-3 or TRBV12-4 and TRBJ1-5; 7 bases line up with TRBD1. The end of the DNA aligns better with TRBJ2-3, so the J call may be wrong. There are 15 residues in the CDR3. The CDR3 sequence: CASSSSPTGNQPQYF. The CDR3 DNA sequence: TGTGCCAGCAGTTCCTCCCCGACAGGGAATCAGCCCCAGTATTTT.

Notes on this clonotype: At one of its ends the junction is not consistent with the germline gene, which may arise from a read error. This chain uses TRBV5-1 with TRBJ2-7, with 7 bases identical to TRBD1. The CDR3 sequence is 13 residues long. Looked up from germline, CDR1 is SGHRS and CDR2 is YFSETQ. This CDR3 is CASSLGQSSEQSF. The CDR3 coding sequence is TGCGCCAGCAGCCTGGGACAGTCTTCCGAGCAGTCCTTC.

Comment on this clonotype: A much larger clone lies a single base off, so this may be a read error. This rearrangement joins TRBV30 to TRBJ2-7; possibly TRBD2 for D (6 bases). Germline CDR1 and CDR2: GTSNPN and SVGIG (reference sequence). V lost 2 bases and J lost 3, with 11 bases in between. The length of the CDR3 is 13 residues. CDR3 coding DNA: TGTGCCTGGAGTATCGGGGGTGTCTACGAGCAGTACTTC. Its protein product is CAWSIGGVYEQYF. The full variable domain, completed using reference TRBV30 and TRBJ2-7, is SQTIHQWPATLVQPVGSPLSLECTVEGTSNPNLYWYRQAAGRGLQLLFYSVGIGQISSEVPQNLSASRPQDRQFILSSKKLLLSDSGFYLCAWSIGGVYEQYFGPGTRLTVT.

This clonotype appeared a few times. This chain joins TRBV4-3 and TRBJ2-7; D possibly uses TRBD1 or TRBD2 (5 bases each). Germline CDR1 is LGHNA and CDR2 is YSLEER. The V gene lost 0 bases and the J gene lost 6 bases, with 12 bases spanning the gap. The CDR3 totals 14 residues. CDR3 amino acids: CASSQDPRGAEQYF. The CDR3 nucleotides read TGCGCCAGCAGCCAAGATCCACGAGGGGCCGAGCAGTACTTC.

This clonotype has ten or more counts. The chain employs TRBV20-1 and TRBJ2-3; 9 nucleotides align to TRBD2. The germline V gene has CDR1 DFQATT and CDR2 SNEGSKA (reference sequence). V lost 0 bases, J lost 4 bases, and 11 bases stayed unmatched. This CDR3 comprises 17 residues. In DNA form, the CDR3 reads TGCAGTGCTAGAGATTTAGGCGGGAGGGCCGCCGCAGATACGCAGTATTTT. It encodes CSARDLGGRAAADTQYF.

V gene TRBV7-2 combines with J gene TRBJ2-7; D possibly corresponds to TRBD2 (5 bases). Trimming removed 2 bases at V and 4 bases at J, with 15 bases between. CDR1 is SGHTA, CDR2 FQGNSA, per germline. The CDR3 extends over 15 amino acids. CDR3 protein: CASSLLGGSFYEQYF. Written as DNA, the CDR3 is TGTGCCAGCAGCTTATTGGGCGGGTCGTTTTACGAGCAGTACTTC.

This clonotype was detected only a few times. The chain links TRBV28 to TRBJ2-5; 11 bases are a match to TRBD2. Germline values: CDR1 MDHEN, CDR2 SYDVKM. This CDR3 region has 15 residues. The V segment lost 4 bases and the J segment 5 bases; nucleotides outside the gene matches: 6. The DNA of the CDR3 is TGTGCCAGCAGTTCGTTACTAGCGGGAGTGGAGACCCAGTACTTC. Translating it yields CASSSLLAGVETQYF.

The J gene is TRBJ1-4, the V gene TRBV4-1; D remains unclear. Trimming removed 1 base at V and 3 bases at J, with 12 bases between. The CDR3 covers 16 residues. CDR1 is MGHRA and CDR2 is YSYEKL in the germline V gene. CDR3 in DNA: TGCGCCAGCAGCCAAGTGGAATTAGGGCCTAATGAAAAACTGTTTTTT. Its protein product is CASSQVELGPNEKLFF.

Turning to this clonotype: The junction differs from germline at one of its ends, possibly a read error. The chain combines TRBV2 with TRBJ1-4; D not resolved. The CDR3 is 12 amino acids. The germline V gene has CDR1 SNHLY and CDR2 FYNNEI. This CDR3 reads CASSEYLEKLSF. The CDR3 DNA is TGTGCCAGCAGTGAATACTTGGAAAAACTGTCTTTT.

This clonotype was counted only a few times. This chain connects TRBV19 to TRBJ2-3; TRBD2 matches 9 bases. Losses at the gene ends were 4 bases for V and 6 bases for J; bases not matched to a gene: 5. Germline CDR1 LNHDA, CDR2 SQIVND (reference sequence). This CDR3 has 14 amino acids. The DNA for the CDR3 is TGTGCCAGTAGTAATAGCGGGAGCGCTGATACGCAGTATTTT. This encodes CASSNSGSADTQYF.

The rearrangement links TRBV11-2 to TRBJ2-1, with unresolved D. The CDR3 consists of 15 residues. Germline values: CDR1 SGHAT, CDR2 FQNNGV. V lost 5 bases and J lost 1, with 12 bases in between. CDR3 sequence reads: CASSLQRSSYNEQFF. The CDR3 DNA reads TGTGCCAGCAGCCTCCAGAGATCTTCCTACAATGAGCAGTTCTTC. Full variable domain (rest looked up from reference TRBV11-2 and TRBJ2-1): EAGVAQSPRYKIIEKRQSVAFWCNPISGHATLYWYQQILGQGPKLLIQFQNNGVVDDSQLPKDRFSAERLKGVDSTLKIQPAKLEDSAVYLCASSLQRSSYNEQFFGPGTRLTVL.